A selection of T cell receptor beta chains follows, all from one sample in a study of technical replicates of blood from a few donors. Some clones are missing from TCRdb's copy, which holds only in-frame ones; the method was immunoSEQ multiplex PCR. Counted here are some 50,000 clones, around 94% occurring once; the ten biggest clones make up about 0.2%. The sequenced material came from T cells isolated from PBMCs. These receptors were collected from a human donor in good health. Both conserved end residues are part of each CDR3. D genes are given only for firm matches. Expanded clones are given a class, and other clones once, few, many or no size at all.

abundance	d_gene	v_gene	j_gene	CDR3nt	CDR3aa
-	-	TRBV29-1	TRBJ2-7	TGCAGCGTTGTAATCCTAGGGGAAACCTACTCCTACGAGCAGTACTTC	CSVVILGETYSYEQYF
-	TRBD1	TRBV5-1	TRBJ2-7	TGCGCCAGCAGCTCGGTCGGGACAGGGGGGTTCGAGCAGTACTTC	CASSSVGTGGFEQYF
-	-	TRBV7-9	TRBJ1-5	TGTGCCAGCAGCCCCGGGGGAGGAGACGTGGCCCAGCATTTT	CASSPGGGDVAQHF
-	-	TRBV18	TRBJ2-2	TGTGCCAGCTCCCTCGGACTTATCACCGGGGAGCTGTTTTTT	CASSLGLITGELFF
-	-	TRBV29-1	TRBJ1-1	TGCAGCGCATGTTATACAGGGAATGAAGCTTTCTTT	CSACYTGNEAFF
-	-	TRBV28	TRBJ2-7	TGTGCCAGCAGTTCTCCGAAACAAAGCTCCTACGAGCAGTACTTC	CASSSPKQSSYEQYF
-	-	TRBV9	TRBJ2-5	TGTGCCAGCAGCGTAGCTGAGGGATTTGGGACCCAGTACTTC	CASSVAEGFGTQYF
-	TRBD1	TRBV28	TRBJ2-3	TGTGCCAGCAGTTTAGGGACAGGGGGTCTCTGTACGCAGTATTTT	CASSLGTGGLCTQYF
-	-	TRBV9	TRBJ2-4	TGTGCCAGCAGCGTAGGCGACAGGCTAGCCAAAAACATTCAGTACTTC	CASSVGDRLAKNIQYF
-	-	TRBV13	TRBJ2-5	TGTGCCAGCAGCCCTAGCTACCAAGAGACCCAGTACTTC	CASSPSYQETQYF
-	TRBD1	TRBV5-1	TRBJ1-2	TGCGCCAGCACCACAGGACAGGGTGGATATGGCTACACCTTC	CASTTGQGGYGYTF
-	-	TRBV11-2	TRBJ2-7	TGTGCCAGCAGCTTCGGACTTTCCTACGAGCAGTACTTC	CASSFGLSYEQYF
-	TRBD1	TRBV5-6	TRBJ2-1	TGTGCCAGCAGCACAGGGACAGGGGTAGGCAATGAGCAGTTCTTC	CASSTGTGVGNEQFF
-	-	TRBV5-1	TRBJ2-7	TGCGCCAGCAGCCGGTCCGGTGAAACCTACGAGCAGTACTTC	CASSRSGETYEQYF
-	TRBD1	TRBV5-6	TRBJ1-2	TGTGCCAGCAGCCTGCCGGGACAGGAACCCTATGGCTACACCTTC	CASSLPGQEPYGYTF
few	-	TRBV13	TRBJ1-1	TGTGCCAGCAGCTCGAGCATGAACACTGAAGCTTTCTTT	CASSSSMNTEAFF
-	-	TRBV5-6	TRBJ2-7	TGTGCCAGCAGCTGGGAAAGAGGGCCCTACGAGCAGTACTTC	CASSWERGPYEQYF
-	TRBD2	TRBV5-1	TRBJ2-7	TGCGCCAGCAGCTTGGATGCTAGCGGGAGGTCTCACCACGAGCAGTACTTC	CASSLDASGRSHHEQYF
-	TRBD2	TRBV12-5	TRBJ2-1	TGTGCTAGTTCTGGTTCGGGGGGGGACTACAATGAGCAGTTCTTC	CASSGSGGDYNEQFF
-	-	TRBV10-1	TRBJ2-7	TGCGCCAGCAGTGAACCGCGGGAGCAGTACTTC	CASSEPREQYF
-	TRBD2	TRBV5-1	TRBJ2-7	TGCGCCAGCAGCCAGACTAGCGGGAGGATAGGTGAGCAGTACTTC	CASSQTSGRIGEQYF
-	-	TRBV28	TRBJ2-5	TGTGCCAGCAGTTTAGTTCGTAGTCCGGAAGAGACCCAGTACTTC	CASSLVRSPEETQYF
-	-	TRBV7-6	TRBJ2-7	TGTGCCAGCAGCTTAGCGGAGACGTCTGAGCAGTACTTC	CASSLAETSEQYF
-	-	TRBV7-6	TRBJ1-4	TGTGCCAGCAGCTTAGGGGGGGGTAGGAATGAAAAACTGTTTTTT	CASSLGGGRNEKLFF
-	-	TRBV4-1	TRBJ1-3	TGCGCCAGCAGCCAAGAGAGGATTGCGCCGGTTACCCCCTCTGGAAACACCATATATTTT	CASSQERIAPVTPSGNTIYF
once	-	TRBV7-9	TRBJ2-3	TGTGCCAGCAGGCGAAACGGCGGGGAAGGTGCCCAGTATTTT	CASRRNGGEGAQYF